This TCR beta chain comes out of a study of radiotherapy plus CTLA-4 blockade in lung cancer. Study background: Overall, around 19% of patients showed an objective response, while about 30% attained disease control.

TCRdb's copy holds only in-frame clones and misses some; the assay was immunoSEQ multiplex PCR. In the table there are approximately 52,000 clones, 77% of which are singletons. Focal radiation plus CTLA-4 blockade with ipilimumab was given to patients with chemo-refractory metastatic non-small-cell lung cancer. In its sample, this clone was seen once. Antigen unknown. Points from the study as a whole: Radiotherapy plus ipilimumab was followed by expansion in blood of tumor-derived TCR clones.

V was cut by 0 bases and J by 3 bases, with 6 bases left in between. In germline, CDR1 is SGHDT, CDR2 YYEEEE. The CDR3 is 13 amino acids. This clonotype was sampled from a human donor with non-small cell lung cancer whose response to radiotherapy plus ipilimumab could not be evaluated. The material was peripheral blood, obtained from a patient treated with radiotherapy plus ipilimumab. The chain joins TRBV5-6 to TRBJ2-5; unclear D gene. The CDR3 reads CASSLVAEETQYF. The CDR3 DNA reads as TGTGCCAGCAGCTTGGTGGCAGAAGAGACCCAGTACTTC.